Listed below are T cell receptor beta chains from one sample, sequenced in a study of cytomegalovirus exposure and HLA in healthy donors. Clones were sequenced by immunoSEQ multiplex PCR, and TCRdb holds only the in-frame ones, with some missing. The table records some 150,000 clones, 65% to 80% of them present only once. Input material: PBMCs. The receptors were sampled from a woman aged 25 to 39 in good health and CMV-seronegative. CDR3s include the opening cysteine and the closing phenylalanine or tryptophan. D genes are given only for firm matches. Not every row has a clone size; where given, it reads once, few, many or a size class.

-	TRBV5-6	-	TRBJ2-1	CASSFPFNEQFF	TGTGCCAGCAGCTTCCCATTCAATGAGCAGTTCTTC
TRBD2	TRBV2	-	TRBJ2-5	CASTVERGGAQYF	TGTGCCAGCACTGTTGAGCGGGGGGGGGCCCAGTACTTC
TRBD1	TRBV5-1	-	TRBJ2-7	CASSWDRSYEQYF	TGCGCCAGCAGCTGGGACAGATCCTACGAGCAGTACTTC
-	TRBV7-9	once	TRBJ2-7	CASSLWSGLEQYF	TGTGCCAGCAGCTTATGGTCGGGGTTGGAGCAGTACTTC
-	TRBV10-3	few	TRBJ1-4	CAISREGVAMGKLFF	TGTGCCATCAGCCGGGAGGGAGTGGCAATGGGAAAACTGTTTTTT
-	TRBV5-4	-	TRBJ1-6	CASSQKTGPDSPLHF	TGTGCCAGCAGCCAGAAGACAGGTCCCGACTCACCCCTCCACTTT
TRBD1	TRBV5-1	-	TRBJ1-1	CASRVTGAPTEAFF	TGCGCCAGCAGGGTGACAGGGGCCCCCACTGAAGCTTTCTTT
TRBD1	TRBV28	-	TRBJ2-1	CASRKQGAKYNEQFF	TGTGCCAGCAGGAAACAGGGGGCGAAGTACAATGAGCAGTTCTTC
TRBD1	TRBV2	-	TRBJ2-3	CASSKDRDLTDTQYF	TGTGCCAGCAGTAAAGACAGGGACCTAACAGATACGCAGTATTTT
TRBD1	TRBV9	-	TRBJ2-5	CASSVGTGEETQYF	TGTGCCAGCAGCGTAGGGACAGGGGAAGAGACCCAGTACTTC
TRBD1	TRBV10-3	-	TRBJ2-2	CAISGDRGPGELFF	TGTGCCATCAGTGGGGACAGGGGCCCCGGGGAGCTGTTTTTT
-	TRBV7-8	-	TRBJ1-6	CASSTGKNGALHF	TGTGCCAGCAGCACAGGGAAAAATGGGGCCCTCCACTTT
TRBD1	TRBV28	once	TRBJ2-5	CASTSPGQGTETQYF	TGTGCCAGCACGAGCCCGGGACAGGGGACAGAGACCCAGTACTTC
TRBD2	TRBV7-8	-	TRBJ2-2	CASSFLAGGPNTGELFF	TGTGCCAGCAGCTTCCTAGCGGGAGGCCCGAACACCGGGGAGCTGTTTTTT
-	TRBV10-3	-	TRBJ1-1	CAISESGLVNTEAFF	TGTGCCATCAGTGAGTCGGGACTCGTGAACACTGAAGCTTTCTTT
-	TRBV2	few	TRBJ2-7	CASSGGPGSPIGEQYF	TGTGCCAGCAGTGGGGGTCCGGGATCCCCCATCGGCGAGCAGTACTTC
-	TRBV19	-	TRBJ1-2	CASSILDRHPYGYTF	TGTGCCAGTAGTATACTGGACAGACACCCCTATGGCTACACCTTC
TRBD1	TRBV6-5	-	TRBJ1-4	CASTLTGEGEKLFF	TGTGCCAGCACCTTGACAGGGGAGGGCGAAAAACTGTTTTTT
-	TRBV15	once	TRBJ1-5	CATSSFWTVDQPQHF	TGTGCCACCAGCAGCTTCTGGACAGTTGATCAGCCCCAGCATTTT
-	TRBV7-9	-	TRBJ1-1	CASSLGRDLGAFF	TGTGCCAGCAGCCTAGGGAGGGACTTAGGAGCTTTCTTT
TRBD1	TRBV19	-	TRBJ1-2	CASSPGQGTNYGYTF	TGTGCCAGTAGTCCTGGACAGGGGACGAACTATGGCTACACCTTC
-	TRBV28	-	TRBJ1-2	CASRTGDGYTF	TGTGCCAGCAGGACGGGGGATGGCTACACCTTC
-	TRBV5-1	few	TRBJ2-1	CASSLIADSYNEQFF	TGCGCCAGCAGCTTGATAGCGGACTCCTACAATGAGCAGTTCTTC
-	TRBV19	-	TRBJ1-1	CASTSGGRNTEAFF	TGTGCCAGTACCTCCGGGGGAAGAAACACTGAAGCTTTCTTT
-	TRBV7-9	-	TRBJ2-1	CASSSGWSYNEQFF	TGTGCCAGCAGTTCAGGGTGGTCCTACAATGAGCAGTTCTTC
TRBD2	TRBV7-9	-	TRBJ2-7	CASSFGLAGDEQYF	TGTGCCAGCAGCTTCGGGCTAGCGGGAGACGAGCAGTACTTC
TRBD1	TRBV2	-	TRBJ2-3	CASSEEGQGTDTQYF	TGTGCCAGCAGTGAAGAGGGACAGGGGACAGATACGCAGTATTTT
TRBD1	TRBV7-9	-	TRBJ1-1	CASSSPTGGTSEAFF	TGTGCCAGCAGCTCCCCCACAGGGGGCACGAGTGAAGCTTTCTTT
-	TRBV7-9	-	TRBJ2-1	CASSLVRNEQFF	TGTGCCAGCAGCTTAGTTCGCAATGAGCAGTTCTTC
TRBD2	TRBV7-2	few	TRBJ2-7	CASKNQAGPSYEQYF	TGTGCCAGCAAAAATCAAGCGGGGCCCTCCTACGAGCAGTACTTC
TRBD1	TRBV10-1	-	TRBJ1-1	CASRVAQGAFFRSVNTEAFF	TGCGCCAGCAGAGTCGCACAGGGGGCCTTTTTTCGATCGGTGAACACTGAAGCTTTCTTT
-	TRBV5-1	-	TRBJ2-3	CASSLALAGTDTQYF	TGCGCCAGCAGCTTGGCCCTTGCGGGCACAGATACGCAGTATTTT
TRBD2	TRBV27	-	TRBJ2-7	CASSTLAASYEQYF	TGTGCCAGCAGTACACTAGCGGCCTCCTACGAGCAGTACTTC
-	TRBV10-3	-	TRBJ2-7	CAITGLQGTGQYF	TGTGCCATCACGGGTCTACAGGGGACTGGGCAGTACTTC
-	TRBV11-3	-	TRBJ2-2	CASSNRDANTGELFF	TGTGCCAGCAGCAACAGGGACGCAAACACCGGGGAGCTGTTTTTT
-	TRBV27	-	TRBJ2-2	CASSLYAGVQGYLFDTGELFF	TGTGCCAGCAGTTTATACGCCGGGGTACAGGGTTATTTGTTCGACACCGGGGAGCTGTTTTTT
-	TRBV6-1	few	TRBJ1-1	CASSGDRNTEAFF	TGTGCCAGCAGCGGCGACAGGAACACTGAAGCTTTCTTT
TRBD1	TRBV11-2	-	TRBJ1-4	CASSLGDSHEKLFF	TGTGCCAGCAGCTTAGGGGACAGCCATGAAAAACTGTTTTTT
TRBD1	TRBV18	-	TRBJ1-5	CASSRTQEGGLQPQHF	TGTGCCAGCTCACGGACCCAAGAAGGGGGCCTTCAGCCCCAGCATTTT
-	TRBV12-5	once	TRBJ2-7	CASGLDSPHSWRLGQYF	TGTGCTAGTGGTTTGGACAGTCCACATTCCTGGAGGCTCGGGCAGTACTTC
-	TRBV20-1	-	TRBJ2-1	CSAPVPGEQFF	TGCAGTGCTCCGGTTCCGGGTGAGCAGTTCTTC